A single sample gave rise to the 27 T cell receptor beta chains below, sequenced in a study of molecular identifiers for immune sequencing clone quantification. TCRdb called the PCR reads again in MiXCR, with one record for every CDR3 protein. The repertoire holds about 640,000 distinct CDR3 sequences, nearly 20% seen once, with roughly 0.9% in the top ten. Sequencing was performed on naive CD8+ T cells from blood, with Jurkat cell RNA spiked in. Subset specified: FACS-sorted CD8+CD4-CCR7+CD45RA+ naive T cells. The receptors were sampled from a human donor in good health. Some libraries in this study had Jurkat cell RNA spiked in.

V is TRBV2 and J is TRBJ1-2, with 7 bases matching TRBD1. This CDR3 spans 17 amino acids. J lost 2 bases, V lost 0 bases, and 9 bases had no gene match. Germline values: CDR1 SNHLY, CDR2 FYNNEI. Here the CDR3 reads CASSEALMGQPNYGYTF. CDR3 bases: TGTGCCAGCAGTGAAGCGTTAATGGGACAGCCGAACTATGGCTACACCTTC.

There are a few counts of this clonotype. V usage is TRBV27 and J usage is TRBJ2-5; TRBD2 agrees at 13 bases. Per germline, CDR1 MNHEY and CDR2 SMNVEV (reference sequence). V lost 5 bases and J lost 2; bases outside the gene matches: 5. This CDR3 spans 16 amino acids. The DNA for the CDR3 is TGTGCCAGCAGTGCAGGACTAGCGGGAGTACAAGAGACCCAGTACTTC. This sequence encodes CASSAGLAGVQETQYF.

The sample holds many counts of this clonotype. The rearrangement joins TRBV30 to TRBJ2-2, with D uncertain. V was clipped by 0 bases and J by 0 bases, with 5 bases between them. This CDR3 spans 14 amino acids. CDR1 GTSNPN and CDR2 SVGIG come from the germline V gene (reference sequence). The CDR3 loop reads CAWSVFPNTGELFF. The CDR3 DNA reads TGTGCCTGGAGTGTATTCCCGAACACCGGGGAGCTGTTTTTT.

This clonotype has a count of ten or more. The chain recombines TRBV29-1 with TRBJ1-1, with a tentative D call TRBD1 (5 bases). V lost 2 bases and J 1 base, leaving 17 bases between the germline ends. CDR3 length: 16 residues. The germline gives CDR1 SQVTM, CDR2 ANQGSEA. CDR3: CSVETPPSGTNTEAFF. DNA of the CDR3: TGCAGCGTTGAAACTCCGCCCTCCGGGACGAACACTGAAGCTTTCTTT.

This clonotype was found many times. V is TRBV7-8 and J is TRBJ1-5; tentative D call: TRBD1 (5 bases). CDR3 length: 16 amino acids. V was clipped by 0 bases and J by 0 bases, with 9 bases between them. Germline CDR1 SGHVS, CDR2 FQNEAQ. The CDR3 protein is CASSLAGDYSNQPQHF. The CDR3 DNA is TGTGCCAGCAGCTTAGCAGGGGACTATAGCAATCAGCCCCAGCATTTT.

This clonotype was detected ten times or more. This chain uses TRBV7-9 with TRBJ1-3; unclear D gene. Trimming took off 2 bases at V and 0 bases at J, with 8 bases between the two ends. In germline, CDR1 is SEHNR, CDR2 FQNEAQ (reference sequence). The CDR3 has 15 amino acids. The CDR3 nucleotides read TGTGCCAGCAGCTTATCCGAGTTCTCTGGAAACACCATATATTTT. It is translated as CASSLSEFSGNTIYF. Based on the CDR3 plus reference TRBV7-9 and TRBJ1-3, the full variable domain is DTGVSQNPRHKITKRGQNVTFRCDPISEHNRLYWYRQTLGQGPEFLTYFQNEAQLEKSRLLSDRFSAERPKGSFSTLEIQRTEQGDSAMYLCASSLSEFSGNTIYFGEGSWLTVV.

This clonotype was detected only a few times. The chain recombines TRBV6-5 with TRBJ2-3; D might be TRBD1 or TRBD2, each matching 7 bases. The CDR3 totals 17 residues. V lost 6 bases, J lost 4 bases, and 23 bases lay in between. Germline V gene data show CDR1 as MNHEY and CDR2 as SVGAGI. The CDR3 protein is CASSPFFGGQGADTQYF. CDR3 nucleotides: TGTGCCAGCAGCCCATTTTTCGGGGGGCAGGGGGCAGATACGCAGTATTTT.

This clonotype was seen ten or more times. V and J are TRBV5-1 and TRBJ2-3; D is possibly TRBD1 or TRBD2 (5 bases each). V was clipped by 2 bases and J by 1 base, with 20 bases between them. CDR3 size: 18 residues. Germline V gene lookup returns CDR1 SGHRS and CDR2 YFSETQ. CDR3: CASSFEFLGVPGTDTQYF. CDR3 bases: TGCGCCAGCAGCTTTGAGTTTCTGGGGGTTCCGGGCACAGATACGCAGTATTTT.

Many counts were recorded for this clonotype. The chain is built from TRBV5-5 and TRBJ2-2; 7 bases are a match to TRBD1. The CDR3 is made up of 14 amino acids. Germline CDR1 is SGHKS and CDR2 is YYEKEE (reference sequence). Trimming took 4 bases from V and 5 from J; bases not matched to a gene: 5. The chain's CDR3 is CASSHDRVTGELFF. The CDR3 coding sequence is TGTGCCAGCAGCCACGACAGGGTTACCGGGGAGCTGTTTTTT.

Ten or more counts support this clonotype. The gene calls are TRBV7-9 and TRBJ2-1, with D hard to call. The CDR3 is 16 amino acids. Per germline, CDR1 SEHNR and CDR2 FQNEAQ (reference sequence). Trimming removed 5 bases at V and 9 bases at J, with 23 bases between. DNA of the CDR3: TGTGCCAGCAGCCCCCTTGGGGTCGAGGTTTCGGGTGAGCAGTTCTTC. Translating it yields CASSPLGVEVSGEQFF. Full variable domain (remainder filled in from reference TRBV7-9 and TRBJ2-1): DTGVSQNPRHKITKRGQNVTFRCDPISEHNRLYWYRQTLGQGPEFLTYFQNEAQLEKSRLLSDRFSAERPKGSFSTLEIQRTEQGDSAMYLCASSPLGVEVSGEQFFGPGTRLTVL.

Comments on this clonotype: Just one base apart from a much larger clone, this may be a read error. The conserved final phenylalanine or tryptophan is absent from the CDR3, which likely points to a read error. The V gene is TRBV7-9, the J gene TRBJ2-7; unclear D gene. The germline CDR1 and CDR2 sequences are SEHNR and FQNEAQ (reference sequence). V was trimmed by 6 bases and J by 5 bases, leaving 11 bases between them. The CDR3 contains 12 residues. The CDR3 region is CASRAGEDEQYL. CDR3 bases: TGTGCCAGCAGGGCAGGAGAAGACGAGCAGTACCTC.

Details on this clonotype: Given a much more abundant clone one base away, this may be a read error. V and J are TRBV7-6 and TRBJ2-2; tentatively, D is TRBD2 (6 bases). The V end was cut by 0 bases, the J end by 6 bases, with 17 bases between. The CDR3 extends over 17 amino acids. Looked up from germline, CDR1 is SGHVS and CDR2 is FNYEAQ. DNA of the CDR3: TGTGCCAGCAGCTTAGCGCGCCGGGGGAGTGACCCCGGGGAGCTGTTTTTT. Translating it yields CASSLARRGSDPGELFF. Full variable domain (rest looked up from reference TRBV7-6 and TRBJ2-2): GAGVSQSPRYKVTKRGQDVALRCDPISGHVSLYWYRQALGQGPEFLTYFNYEAQQDKSGLPNDRFSAERPEGSISTLTIQRTEQRDSAMYRCASSLARRGSDPGELFFGEGSRLTVL.

The DNA of the CDR3 is TGTGCCAGTAGTAGGGTTCGAGCTAGCGGGACCTACGAGCAGTACTTC. This encodes CASSRVRASGTYEQYF. The chain combines TRBV19 with TRBJ2-7, with 9 bases lining up with TRBD2. The CDR3 totals 16 residues. Germline assignment: CDR1 LNHDA and CDR2 SQIVND (reference sequence). V gave up 4 bases and J gave up 2 bases; unmatched junction bases: 9.

This clonotype was found many times. The rearrangement links TRBV28 to TRBJ1-1, with a weak D call TRBD1 (5 bases). Deletions cut 4 bases from V and 0 bases from J, with 12 bases between. This CDR3 region has 15 residues. Germline V lookup: CDR1 MDHEN, CDR2 SYDVKM. The CDR3 spells CASSSRQRMNTEAFF. In DNA form, the CDR3 reads TGTGCCAGCAGTTCCCGACAGAGGATGAACACTGAAGCTTTCTTT.

Ten or more counts support this clonotype. V is TRBV5-6 and J is TRBJ1-1, with 7 bases aligning to TRBD1. Unmatched junction bases numbered 8, after V lost 0 bases and J lost 3 bases. Germline V gives CDR1 SGHDT, CDR2 YYEEEE. CDR3 length: 16 residues. CDR3 DNA sequence: TGTGCCAGCAGCTTGGCCCACAGGGGATCGGACACTGAAGCTTTCTTT. This gives the protein CASSLAHRGSDTEAFF.

Note on this clonotype: Given a much more abundant clone one base away, this may be a read error. This chain uses TRBV4-2 with TRBJ2-7, with D hard to call. The CDR3 spans 14 residues. Germline CDR1 is LGHNA and CDR2 is YNFKEQ. The CDR3 region has the DNA TGTGCCGGCAGCCCCCGGACCAGCAACTACGAGCAGTACTTC. This gives the protein CAGSPRTSNYEQYF.

The gene calls are TRBV10-1 and TRBJ2-7; D possibly corresponds to TRBD2 (5 bases). The CDR3 spans 17 residues. V lost 8 bases, J lost 4 bases, and 27 bases lay in between. From germline, CDR1 is WNHNN and CDR2 SYGVQD (reference sequence). The CDR3 bases are TGCGCCAGCCACAAGGATACAGACTACCGGAATGTGTACGAGCAGTACTTC. Amino acids: CASHKDTDYRNVYEQYF.

This clonotype was seen at least ten times. This chain links TRBV28 with TRBJ2-3, with TRBD1 matching over 9 bases. Germline loops: CDR1 MDHEN, CDR2 SYDVKM. Trimming cost V 1 base and J 6 bases; bases outside gene matches: 8. CDR3 length: 16 residues. The CDR3 nucleotides are TGTGCCAGCAGTTTATTTCGGGACAGGGTGGGGGATACGCAGTATTTT. Amino acids: CASSLFRDRVGDTQYF.

The table lists this clonotype with many counts. The rearrangement joins TRBV21-1 to TRBJ1-1; no DNA check was done on the table's D call, TRBD1. TRBV21-1 is designated a pseudogene. The CDR3 is 20 residues long. This CDR3 reads CASIQRAIRRATNLNTEAFF. DNA of the CDR3: TGTGCCAGCATCCAAAGAGCGATCCGCAGGGCAACTAATCTGAACACTGAAGCTTTCTTT.

This clonotype was seen many times. The chain employs TRBV20-1 and TRBJ2-7, with 10 bases that match TRBD2. Germline V gene sequence: CDR1 DFQATT, CDR2 SNEGSKA (reference sequence). This CDR3 contains 16 residues. The V and J ends lost 0 bases and 4 bases, in that order; junction bases with no gene match: 9. DNA for the CDR3: TGCAGTGCTAGAGATCCTAGCGGGGGAACGGTTTACGAGCAGTACTTC. This codes for CSARDPSGGTVYEQYF.

As regards this clonotype: This sequence may be a read error, since a much larger clone differs from it by one base. This CDR3 is missing its conserved last phenylalanine or tryptophan, likely due to a read error. The chain combines TRBV5-3 with TRBJ2-3, with 8 bases identical to TRBD2. TRBV5-3 is designated an ORF whose function remains uncertain. The CDR3 spans 12 residues. V shed 8 bases and J 8 bases; nucleotides not matched to a gene: 7. CDR3 sequence reads: CASPGREGTQYL. The CDR3 nucleotides are TGTGCCAGTCCGGGTCGGGAGGGTACGCAGTATCTT.

This clonotype was seen many times. The chain has TRBV6-2 or TRBV6-3 and TRBJ1-1; the match to TRBD1 covers 8 bases. Losses at the gene ends were 5 bases for V and 1 base for J; bases not matched to a gene: 15. Germline CDR1 reads MNHEY; CDR2 reads SVGEGT. This CDR3 is 18 amino acids long. The CDR3 region is CASSTDRGIGRENTEAFF. CDR3 coding DNA: TGTGCCAGCAGTACCGACAGGGGAATTGGCCGTGAGAACACTGAAGCTTTCTTT.

This clonotype was detected only a few times. The V gene is TRBV7-9, the J gene TRBJ1-2; the D is unclear. Per the germline V gene, CDR1 is SEHNR and CDR2 is FQNEAQ (reference sequence). V was pared by 2 bases and J by 7 bases, with 14 bases between. The CDR3 consists of 14 residues. For the CDR3, the DNA is TGTGCCAGCAGCTTACTCTTGGAGGAGTCTGGCTACACCTTC. Protein sequence: CASSLLLEESGYTF.

V is TRBV19 and J is TRBJ1-1; the match to TRBD1 covers 7 bases. With V trimmed by 1 base and J by 0 bases, 11 bases remained unmatched. CDR1 and CDR2 from the germline V gene are LNHDA and SQIVND (reference sequence). The CDR3 covers 18 residues. This CDR3 is CASSIVRGGSKMNTEAFF. CDR3 nucleotides: TGTGCCAGTAGTATAGTCAGGGGGGGTTCTAAAATGAACACTGAAGCTTTCTTT.

This clonotype has a handful of counts. The chain is built from TRBV19 and TRBJ2-7, with TRBD2 matching 7 bases. The CDR3 has 13 residues. The germline CDR1 and CDR2 sequences are LNHDA and SQIVND (reference sequence). V was clipped by 8 bases and J by 3 bases; unmatched bases: 7. CDR3 amino acids: CASAERGLYEQYF. As DNA, the CDR3 is TGTGCCAGTGCGGAGCGGGGCCTCTACGAGCAGTACTTC.

The genes are TRBV6-1 and TRBJ1-5, with D tentatively TRBD1 (5 bases). The CDR3 runs 18 residues. In germline, CDR1 is MNHNS, CDR2 SASEGT. Between the trimmed V and J ends, which lost 3 bases and 2 bases, there was a span of 20 bases. The CDR3 DNA follows: TGTGCCAGCAGTGATCCCCTCGGGGGGGGTGAGGGCAATCAGCCCCAGCATTTT. It is translated as CASSDPLGGGEGNQPQHF.

Regarding this clonotype: Since a much larger clone is just one base distant, this may be a read error. Because it lacks the conserved phenylalanine or tryptophan at the end, this CDR3 is likely a read error. The V gene is TRBV19, the J gene TRBJ1-5; D is perhaps TRBD1 (5 bases). Germline V gives CDR1 LNHDA, CDR2 SQIVND (reference sequence). The V end was cut by 10 bases, the J end by 2 bases, with 12 bases between. This CDR3 has 13 residues. The CDR3 loop is CATQAGGNQPQHL. The CDR3, as DNA: TGTGCCACCCAAGCGGGGGGCAATCAGCCCCAGCATCTT.